This T cell receptor (beta chain) is from a study of T cell repertoires in ileal Crohn's disease. For this clone: Its antigen is not identified.

Study observations and caveats: Compared with non-smokers, active smokers at surgery showed more clonal expansions.

Using immunoSEQ multiplex PCR, the repertoire was profiled, and TCRdb retains in-frame clones only, with some absent. The sample yields 3,000 to 4,500 clones, 70% to 80% seen once. Sequenced sample: ileal tissue. This receptor was identified in an adult with Crohn's disease.

The chain's CDR3 is CAWSVQGYEQYF. The CDR3 DNA sequence: TGTGCCTGGAGTGTACAGGGCTACGAGCAGTACTTC. This rearrangement joins TRBV30 to TRBJ2-7; D is perhaps TRBD1 (6 bases). Trimming shortened V by 0 bases and J by 3 bases, and 6 bases separated the two germline ends. The CDR3 sequence is 12 residues long. Germline CDR1 GTSNPN, CDR2 SVGIG (reference sequence).